This is a list of T cell receptor beta chains from one sample in a study of shared clonotypes between healthy human individuals. Here immunoSEQ multiplex PCR was the method, and the copy in TCRdb shows in-frame clones only, minus some. The sample lists over 2 million clones; 90% to 95% were seen once. Material for sequencing was naive CD4+ T cells sorted from blood. These receptors were obtained from a man aged 18 to 30 in good health. The CDR3 runs from the conserved cysteine through the conserved F or W. Fields, in order: clone size, J gene, D gene, V gene, CDR3 protein, CDR3 DNA. The D gene is left open where the match is weak. Size tells how often a clone was seen (once, few, many) or the class of an expanded clone, and some rows leave it out.

clone size: .
J gene: TRBJ2-7
D gene: TRBD2
V gene: TRBV9
CDR3 protein: CASSVAGLAGTYEQYF
CDR3 DNA: TGTGCCAGCAGCGTAGCGGGACTAGCGGGGACCTACGAGCAGTACTTC

clone size: .
J gene: TRBJ2-7
D gene: TRBD2
V gene: TRBV7-2
CDR3 protein: CASSSMGLAGTEQYF
CDR3 DNA: TGTGCCAGCAGCTCGATGGGACTAGCGGGAACCGAGCAGTACTTC

clone size: .
J gene: TRBJ1-2
D gene: .
V gene: TRBV7-8
CDR3 protein: CASSLATTSNYGYTF
CDR3 DNA: TGTGCCAGCAGCTTAGCTACTACATCCAACTATGGCTACACCTTC

clone size: few
J gene: TRBJ1-1
D gene: .
V gene: TRBV5-1
CDR3 protein: CASSFSVVGATEAFF
CDR3 DNA: TGCGCCAGCAGCTTCTCGGTGGTAGGGGCCACTGAAGCTTTCTTT

clone size: .
J gene: TRBJ2-7
D gene: TRBD1
V gene: TRBV25-1
CDR3 protein: CASSVGQGKIYEQYF
CDR3 DNA: TGTGCCAGCAGTGTAGGACAGGGGAAGATATACGAGCAGTACTTC

clone size: .
J gene: TRBJ2-7
D gene: .
V gene: TRBV19
CDR3 protein: CASSSVPTSEQYF
CDR3 DNA: TGTGCCAGTAGTTCTGTACCCACCTCCGAGCAGTACTTC

clone size: .
J gene: TRBJ1-1
D gene: .
V gene: TRBV6-1
CDR3 protein: CASSEARLSGAFF
CDR3 DNA: TGTGCCAGCAGTGAAGCAAGGCTTTCTGGAGCTTTCTTT

clone size: .
J gene: TRBJ1-4
D gene: .
V gene: TRBV7-9
CDR3 protein: CASSPGGATNEKLFF
CDR3 DNA: TGTGCCAGCAGCCCCGGGGGGGCAACTAATGAAAAACTGTTTTTT

clone size: .
J gene: TRBJ2-1
D gene: TRBD2
V gene: TRBV9
CDR3 protein: CASSVGITSGDTSEQFF
CDR3 DNA: TGTGCCAGCAGCGTAGGGATTACTAGCGGAGATACAAGTGAGCAGTTCTTC

clone size: .
J gene: TRBJ2-3
D gene: .
V gene: TRBV11-2
CDR3 protein: CASSLDRGPHQYF
CDR3 DNA: TGTGCCAGCAGCTTAGACAGGGGACCCCACCAGTATTTT

clone size: .
J gene: TRBJ2-1
D gene: .
V gene: TRBV28
CDR3 protein: CASTSPRRHRDNEQFF
CDR3 DNA: TGTGCCAGCACTTCCCCACGACGCCATCGGGACAATGAGCAGTTCTTC

clone size: .
J gene: TRBJ2-5
D gene: .
V gene: TRBV5-1
CDR3 protein: CASSQAGTQYF
CDR3 DNA: TGCGCCAGCAGCCAGGCCGGGACCCAGTACTTC

clone size: .
J gene: TRBJ2-5
D gene: TRBD1
V gene: TRBV18
CDR3 protein: CASSPPTGAGETQYF
CDR3 DNA: TGTGCCAGCTCACCACCGACAGGGGCGGGAGAGACCCAGTACTTC

clone size: .
J gene: TRBJ2-3
D gene: .
V gene: TRBV18
CDR3 protein: CASSPPIGGTDTDTQYF
CDR3 DNA: TGTGCCAGCTCACCACCGATTGGGGGGACAGACACAGATACGCAGTATTTT

clone size: .
J gene: TRBJ1-3
D gene: TRBD1
V gene: TRBV27
CDR3 protein: CASSLSGQGSAGNTIYF
CDR3 DNA: TGTGCCAGCAGTTTATCGGGACAGGGGTCGGCTGGAAACACCATATATTTT

clone size: .
J gene: TRBJ2-5
D gene: .
V gene: TRBV18
CDR3 protein: CASSQRQGGQETQYF
CDR3 DNA: TGTGCCAGCTCACAGCGACAGGGAGGTCAAGAGACCCAGTACTTC

clone size: .
J gene: TRBJ1-6
D gene: .
V gene: TRBV5-6
CDR3 protein: CASSLRVAGNSPLHF
CDR3 DNA: TGTGCCAGCAGCCTTAGAGTCGCCGGTAATTCACCCCTCCACTTT

clone size: .
J gene: TRBJ1-2
D gene: .
V gene: TRBV5-6
CDR3 protein: CASSFGANYGYTF
CDR3 DNA: TGTGCCAGCAGCTTCGGGGCTAACTATGGCTACACCTTC

clone size: .
J gene: TRBJ2-5
D gene: TRBD2
V gene: TRBV10-1
CDR3 protein: CASSESGRSLISETQYF
CDR3 DNA: TGCGCCAGCAGTGAGAGCGGGAGATCTTTAATTTCGGAGACCCAGTACTTC

clone size: once
J gene: TRBJ1-5
D gene: .
V gene: TRBV4-3
CDR3 protein: CAILRGQPQHF
CDR3 DNA: TGCGCCATTCTGCGTGGTCAGCCCCAGCATTTT

clone size: .
J gene: TRBJ2-1
D gene: .
V gene: TRBV30
CDR3 protein: CAWGGVDEQFF
CDR3 DNA: TGTGCCTGGGGAGGGGTCGATGAGCAGTTCTTC

clone size: .
J gene: TRBJ1-2
D gene: TRBD1
V gene: TRBV5-6
CDR3 protein: CASSLSTGNGYTF
CDR3 DNA: TGTGCCAGCAGCCTGTCGACAGGGAATGGCTACACCTTC

clone size: .
J gene: TRBJ1-2
D gene: TRBD1
V gene: TRBV7-2
CDR3 protein: CASSSPSHDRATNYGYTF
CDR3 DNA: TGTGCCAGCAGCTCCCCAAGCCACGACAGGGCCACTAACTATGGCTACACCTTC

clone size: .
J gene: TRBJ2-7
D gene: .
V gene: TRBV18
CDR3 protein: CASSPSAGQTSYEQYF
CDR3 DNA: TGTGCCAGCTCACCGAGCGCGGGACAGACATCTTACGAGCAGTACTTC

clone size: .
J gene: TRBJ2-5
D gene: TRBD2
V gene: TRBV10-3
CDR3 protein: CAITSSGRGETQYF
CDR3 DNA: TGTGCCATCACCAGTAGCGGGAGAGGCGAGACCCAGTACTTC

clone size: .
J gene: TRBJ1-6
D gene: TRBD1
V gene: TRBV6-6
CDR3 protein: CASSPGQDNSPLHF
CDR3 DNA: TGTGCCAGCAGCCCGGGACAGGATAATTCACCCCTCCACTTT

clone size: once
J gene: TRBJ1-1
D gene: TRBD1
V gene: TRBV6-1
CDR3 protein: CASREDRWDTEAFF
CDR3 DNA: TGTGCCAGCAGGGAGGACAGGTGGGACACTGAAGCTTTCTTT